The sequence of this TCR beta chain was determined in a study of cytomegalovirus exposure and HLA in healthy donors. This clone was observed a few times. Its target is unknown. Study-wide results and limits: The study dropped some indistinguishable V segments, TRBV6-2 and TRBV6-3 among them. The availability of immune exposure information extended only to CMV serostatus. TCR beta V- and J-gene trimming, according to a later analysis, was linked to a missense DCLRE1C variant.

PCR involved 60 Vbeta and 13 Jbeta primers. Repertoires were generated with immunoSEQ multiplex PCR, while TCRdb's copy carries only in-frame clones and drops some. The sample records 45,000 to 65,000 clones, roughly 70% being singletons. Germline assignment: CDR1 SGHTA and CDR2 FQGNSA. The CDR3 consists of 15 residues. Deletions cut 5 bases from V and 6 bases from J, with 14 bases between. V is TRBV7-2 and J is TRBJ1-6; no firm D call. The sample was PBMCs. The TCR was taken from a woman aged 50 to 65 in good health and CMV-seropositive. CDR3 protein: CASSLRGGLNSPLHF. The CDR3 DNA is TGTGCCAGCAGCCTCAGAGGCGGGCTTAATTCACCCCTCCACTTT.